This T cell receptor beta chain was recovered during a study of T cell repertoires in cytomegalovirus infection. J was trimmed by 1 base and V by 2 bases; bases with no gene match: 11. The CDR3 extends over 17 amino acids. CDR1 and CDR2 from the germline V gene are MNHEY and SVGAGI. MiXCR was run by TCRdb on the reads, yielding one entry per CDR3 protein. The sample contains almost 550,000 distinct CDR3 sequences, more than 15% of which appear only once. In this sample, this clonotype turned up many times. The chain employs TRBV6-5 and TRBJ2-7; 7 nucleotides line up with TRBD2. Specimen: CD8+ T cells from PBMCs. The clonotype originates from a human donor in good health (CMV status not recorded). Some clones in this sample may be carry-over from other donors' samples. CDR3 amino acids: CASSYLTIGEGSYEQYF. CDR3 bases: TGTGCCAGCAGTTACCTTACTATTGGGGAGGGTTCCTACGAGCAGTACTTC.